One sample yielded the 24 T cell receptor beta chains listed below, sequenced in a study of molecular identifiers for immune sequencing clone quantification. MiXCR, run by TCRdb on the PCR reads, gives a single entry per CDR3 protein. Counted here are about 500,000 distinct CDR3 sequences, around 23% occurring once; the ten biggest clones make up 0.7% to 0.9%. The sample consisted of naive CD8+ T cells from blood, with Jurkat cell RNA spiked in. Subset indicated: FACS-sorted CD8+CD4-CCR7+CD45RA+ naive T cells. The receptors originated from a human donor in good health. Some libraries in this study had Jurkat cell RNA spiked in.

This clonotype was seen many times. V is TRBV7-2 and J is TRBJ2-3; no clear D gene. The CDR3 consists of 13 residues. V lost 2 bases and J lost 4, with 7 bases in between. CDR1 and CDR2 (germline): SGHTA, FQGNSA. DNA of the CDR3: TGTGCCAGCAGCTTAATGAGCCCAGATACGCAGTATTTT. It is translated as CASSLMSPDTQYF.

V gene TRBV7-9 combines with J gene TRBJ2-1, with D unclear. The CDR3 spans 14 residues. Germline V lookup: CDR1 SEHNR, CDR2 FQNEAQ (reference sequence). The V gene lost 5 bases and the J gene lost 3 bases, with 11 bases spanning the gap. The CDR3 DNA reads TGTGCCAGCAGCCGGCTAGGATTCTACAATGAGCAGTTCTTC. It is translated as CASSRLGFYNEQFF.

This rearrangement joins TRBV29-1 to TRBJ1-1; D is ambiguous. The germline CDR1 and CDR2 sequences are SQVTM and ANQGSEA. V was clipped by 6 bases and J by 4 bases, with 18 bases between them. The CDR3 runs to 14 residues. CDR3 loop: CSVVVGRIVTEAFF. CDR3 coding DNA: TGCAGCGTCGTGGTTGGACGGATAGTCACTGAAGCTTTCTTT. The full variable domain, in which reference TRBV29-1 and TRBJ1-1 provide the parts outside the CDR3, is SAVISQKPSRDICQRGTSLTIQCQVDSQVTMMFWYRQQPGQSLTLIATANQGSEATYESGFVIDKFPISRPNLTFSTLTVSNMSPEDSSIYLCSVVVGRIVTEAFFGQGTRLTVV.

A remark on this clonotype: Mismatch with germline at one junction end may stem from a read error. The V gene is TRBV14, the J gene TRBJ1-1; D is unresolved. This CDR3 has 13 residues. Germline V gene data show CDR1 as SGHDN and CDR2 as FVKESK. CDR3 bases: TGTGCCAGCAGCCAAGGATCGGTAACTGAAGCTTTGTTT. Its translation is CASSQGSVTEALF.

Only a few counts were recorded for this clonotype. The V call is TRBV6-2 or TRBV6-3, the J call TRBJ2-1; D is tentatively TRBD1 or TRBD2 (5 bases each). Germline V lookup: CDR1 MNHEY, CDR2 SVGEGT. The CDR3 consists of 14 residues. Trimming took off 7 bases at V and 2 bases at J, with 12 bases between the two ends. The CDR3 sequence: CASTPGPTYNEQFF. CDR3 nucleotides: TGTGCCAGCACCCCGGGACCAACCTACAATGAGCAGTTCTTC.

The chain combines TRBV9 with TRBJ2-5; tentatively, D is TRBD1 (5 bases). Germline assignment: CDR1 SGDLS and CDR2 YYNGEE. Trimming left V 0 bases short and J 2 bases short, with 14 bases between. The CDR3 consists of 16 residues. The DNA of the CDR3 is TGTGCCAGCAGCGTAGGCGATGGGGCGCGGCAAGAGACCCAGTACTTC. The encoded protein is CASSVGDGARQETQYF.

CDR3 sequence: CASSAQTGGSVELEQYF. The CDR3 DNA reads TGTGCCAGCAGCGCGCAGACAGGGGGCTCGGTAGAACTCGAGCAGTACTTC. The chain links TRBV5-6 to TRBJ2-7; 10 nucleotides agree with TRBD1. Trimming took 4 bases from V and 6 from J; bases not matched to a gene: 16. The CDR3 has 17 amino acids. CDR1 and CDR2 from the germline V gene are SGHDT and YYEEEE.

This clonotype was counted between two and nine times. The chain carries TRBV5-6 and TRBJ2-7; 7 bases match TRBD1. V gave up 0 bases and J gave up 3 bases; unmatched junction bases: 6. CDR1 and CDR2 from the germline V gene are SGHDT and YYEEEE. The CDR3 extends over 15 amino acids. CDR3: CASSLEGTALYEQYF. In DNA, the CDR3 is TGTGCCAGCAGCTTGGAAGGGACAGCGCTCTACGAGCAGTACTTC.

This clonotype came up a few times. The CDR3 protein is CASSFKNAVPRADTQYF. In DNA form, the CDR3 reads TGTGCCAGCAGCTTCAAGAACGCGGTTCCACGGGCAGATACGCAGTATTTT. The chain recombines TRBV6-2 or TRBV6-3 with TRBJ2-3; D gene unclear. Germline-derived CDR1 and CDR2 are MNHEY and SVGEGT. The CDR3 is made up of 17 amino acids. Trimming pared 6 bases from V and 4 bases from J, leaving 23 bases between.

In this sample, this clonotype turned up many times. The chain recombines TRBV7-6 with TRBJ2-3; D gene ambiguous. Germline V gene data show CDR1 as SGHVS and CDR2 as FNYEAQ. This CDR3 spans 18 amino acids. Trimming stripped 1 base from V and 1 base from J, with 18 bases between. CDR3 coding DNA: TGTGCCAGCAGCTTAGGGGCGACGGTGGGTTTTGGCACAGATACGCAGTATTTT. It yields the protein CASSLGATVGFGTDTQYF.

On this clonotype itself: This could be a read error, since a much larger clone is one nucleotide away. In DNA form, the CDR3 reads TGCGCCAGCAGCCAATACCGCGTCTCTAGCACAGATACGCAGTATTTT. Its protein product is CASSQYRVSSTDTQYF. The J gene is TRBJ2-3, the V gene TRBV4-3; D gene unclear. Trimming pared 2 bases from V and 0 bases from J, leaving 12 bases between. The germline V gene has CDR1 LGHNA and CDR2 YSLEER. The length of the CDR3 is 16 residues.

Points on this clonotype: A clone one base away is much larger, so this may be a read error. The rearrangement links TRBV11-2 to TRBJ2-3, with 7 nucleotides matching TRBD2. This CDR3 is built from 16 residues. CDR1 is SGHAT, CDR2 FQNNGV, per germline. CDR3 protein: CASSLEERGRTDTRYF. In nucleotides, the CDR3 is TGTGCCAGCAGCTTAGAGGAGCGGGGCCGCACAGATACGCGGTATTTT.

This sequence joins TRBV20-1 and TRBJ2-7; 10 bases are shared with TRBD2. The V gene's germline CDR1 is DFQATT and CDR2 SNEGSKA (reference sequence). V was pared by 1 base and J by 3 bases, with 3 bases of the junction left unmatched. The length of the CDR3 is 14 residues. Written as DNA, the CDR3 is TGCAGTGCTAGAGGTGTAGCGGGAGGCTACGAGCAGTACTTC. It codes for CSARGVAGGYEQYF.

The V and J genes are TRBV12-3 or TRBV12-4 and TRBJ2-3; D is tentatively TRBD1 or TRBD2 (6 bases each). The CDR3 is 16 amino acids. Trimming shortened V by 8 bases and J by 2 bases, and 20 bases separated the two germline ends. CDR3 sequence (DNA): TGTGCCAGCGGGGGCATGGGACTTATAAACACAGATACGCAGTATTTT. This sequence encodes CASGGMGLINTDTQYF.

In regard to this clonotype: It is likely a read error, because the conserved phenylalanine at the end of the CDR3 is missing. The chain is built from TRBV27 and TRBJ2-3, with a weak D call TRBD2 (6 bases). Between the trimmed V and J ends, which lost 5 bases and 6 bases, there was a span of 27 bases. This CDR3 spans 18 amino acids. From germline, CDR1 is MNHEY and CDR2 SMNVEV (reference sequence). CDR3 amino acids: CASSPLKRVRPAGDTQYS. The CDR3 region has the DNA TGTGCCAGCAGTCCTCTGAAGCGGGTTCGGCCCGCGGGTGATACGCAGTATTCT.

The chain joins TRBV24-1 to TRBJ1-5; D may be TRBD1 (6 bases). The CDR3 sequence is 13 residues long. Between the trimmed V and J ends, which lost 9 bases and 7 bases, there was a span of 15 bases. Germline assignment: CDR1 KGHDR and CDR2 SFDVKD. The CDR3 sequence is CATATGAGQPQHF. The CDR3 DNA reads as TGTGCCACCGCGACGGGGGCGGGGCAGCCCCAGCATTTT.

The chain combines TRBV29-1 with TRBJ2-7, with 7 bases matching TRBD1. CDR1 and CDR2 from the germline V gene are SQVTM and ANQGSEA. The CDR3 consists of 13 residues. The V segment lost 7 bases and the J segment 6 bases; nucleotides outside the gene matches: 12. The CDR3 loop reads CSAAGTVTCEQYF. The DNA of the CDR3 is TGCAGCGCCGCCGGGACAGTTACCTGCGAGCAGTACTTC.

CDR3 protein: CASSLKLAGVADTQYF. Here the CDR3 DNA reads TGCGCCAGCAGCTTGAAGCTAGCGGGAGTAGCAGATACGCAGTATTTT. The chain links TRBV5-1 to TRBJ2-3, with TRBD2 matching over 10 bases. The length of the CDR3 is 16 residues. Germline assignment: CDR1 SGHRS and CDR2 YFSETQ. The V segment lost 1 base and the J segment 4 bases; nucleotides outside the gene matches: 6.

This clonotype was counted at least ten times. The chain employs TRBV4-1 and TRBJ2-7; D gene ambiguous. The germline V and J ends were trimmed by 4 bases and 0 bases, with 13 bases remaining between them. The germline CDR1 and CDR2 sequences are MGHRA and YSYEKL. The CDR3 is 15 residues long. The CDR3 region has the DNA TGCGCCAGCAGCCCTACCCCGGGCAGCTCCTACGAGCAGTACTTC. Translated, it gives CASSPTPGSSYEQYF.

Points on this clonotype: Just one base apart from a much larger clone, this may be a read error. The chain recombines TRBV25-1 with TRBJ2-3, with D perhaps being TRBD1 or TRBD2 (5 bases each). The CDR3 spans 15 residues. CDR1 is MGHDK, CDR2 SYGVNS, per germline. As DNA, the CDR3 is TGTGCCAGCAGTGAATGGGGGACCCGCACAAATACGCAGTATTTT. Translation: CASSEWGTRTNTQYF.

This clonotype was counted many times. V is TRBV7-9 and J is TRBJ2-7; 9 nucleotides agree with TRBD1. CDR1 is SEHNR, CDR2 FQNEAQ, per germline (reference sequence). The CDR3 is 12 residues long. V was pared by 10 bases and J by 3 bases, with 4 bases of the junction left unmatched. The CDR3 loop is CAISGQGYEQYF. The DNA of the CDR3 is TGTGCCATCTCGGGACAGGGCTACGAGCAGTACTTC.

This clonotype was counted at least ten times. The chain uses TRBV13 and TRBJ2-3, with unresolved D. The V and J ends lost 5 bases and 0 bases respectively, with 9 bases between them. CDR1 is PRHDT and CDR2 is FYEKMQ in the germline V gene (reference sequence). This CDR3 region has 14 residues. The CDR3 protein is CASSPVGSTDTQYF. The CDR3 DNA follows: TGTGCCAGCAGCCCCGTCGGAAGCACAGATACGCAGTATTTT.

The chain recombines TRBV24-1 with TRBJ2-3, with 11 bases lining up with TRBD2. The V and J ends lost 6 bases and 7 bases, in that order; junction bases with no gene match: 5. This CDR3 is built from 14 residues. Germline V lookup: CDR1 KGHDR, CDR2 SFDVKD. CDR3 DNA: TGTGCCACCAGTCCGACTAGCGGGATAAATACGCAGTATTTT. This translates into CATSPTSGINTQYF.

CDR3 sequence reads: CASSQAFGFSYEQYF. In DNA form, the CDR3 reads TGCGCCAGCAGCCAAGCTTTTGGGTTTTCCTACGAGCAGTACTTC. This sequence joins TRBV4-3 and TRBJ2-7; D remains unclear. The V end was cut by 1 base, the J end by 1 base, with 11 bases between. In germline, CDR1 is LGHNA, CDR2 YSLEER. This CDR3 contains 15 residues.